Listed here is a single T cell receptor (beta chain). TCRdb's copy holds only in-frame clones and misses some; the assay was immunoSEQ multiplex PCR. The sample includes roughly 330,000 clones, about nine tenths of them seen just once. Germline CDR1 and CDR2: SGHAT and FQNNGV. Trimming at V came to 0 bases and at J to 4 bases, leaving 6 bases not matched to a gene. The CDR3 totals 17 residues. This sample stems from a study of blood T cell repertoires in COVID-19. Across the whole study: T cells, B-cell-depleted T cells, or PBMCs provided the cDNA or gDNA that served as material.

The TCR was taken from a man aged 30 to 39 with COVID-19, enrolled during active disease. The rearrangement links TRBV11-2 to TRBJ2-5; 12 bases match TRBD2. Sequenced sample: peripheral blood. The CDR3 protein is CASSLDLTSGRLETQYF. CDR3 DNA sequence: TGTGCCAGCAGCTTAGACCTGACTAGCGGGAGATTAGAGACCCAGTACTTC.